This T cell receptor beta chain was recorded in a study of blood T cell repertoires in COVID-19 (TCRdb year 2020). Regarding the complete study: Collaborator samples came from the United States, Italy and Spain and covered acute and convalescent phases of COVID-19. The prospective study material was composed of cDNA or gDNA derived from T cells, B-cell-depleted T cells, or PBMCs. The dataset comprised deeply sampled blood TCRbeta repertoires from subjects exposed to, actively infected with, or recovered from COVID-19. A freely available public database, intended as a resource for researchers studying the immune response to SARS-CoV-2, is where the repertoires were released. Samples came from the ongoing ImmuneRACE study (first 160 participants) plus 1,254 subjects from 6 global collaborators. Nearly every sample came with metadata listing a de-identified subject ID, COVID-19 status, age in years and sex. Where available, HLA class I and class II types were obtained from metadata supplied by the sample provider rather than from assay-based typing.

This clone showed up just once. Its antigen is currently not known. No much larger clonotype is one base removed from it; base qualities were not supplied. What the authors observed across the whole study: Clinical and demographic metadata were provided uncurated, with the amount varying by source and participant.

Including cysteine and phenylalanine, the CDR3 has 15 amino acids. Of all the DNA, just the CDR3 is kept, 45 bases in frame from base 1. Germline trimming amounts to 5 bases on V and 2 bases on J, with 4 as the count of junction bases outside the gene matches. The germline V gene yields MDHEN for CDR1 and SYDVKM for CDR2. One collaborating source in Seattle enrolled patients during active infection and followed them longitudinally through the course of disease. Whole blood was collected in K2EDTA tubes by collaborating institutions according to the institutions' own protocols. For TCRbeta analysis, collaborators shipped samples in one of three forms: frozen whole blood, isolated PBMCs, or DNA extracted from either of those sample types. TCRbeta CDR3 regions were amplified from genomic DNA using the immunoSEQ Assay, a bias-controlled multiplex PCR. The paper's processing steps were these. Within the assay, amplification of reference gene primers was used to estimate how many nucleated cells each sample contained. To quantify the absolute abundance of each unique TCRbeta CDR3 rearrangement, sequence reads were collapsed and filtered. For each sample, productive Simpson clonality was calculated as the square root of Simpson's diversity index over productive rearrangements. TCRdb took this table from immuneACCESS and kept in-frame rearrangements with V and J called. Such tables lack part of the clones; where checked against another copy, unresolved V genes explain under half of the gap, and the rest is unexplained. V and J calls plus clone size are reproduced from that table; the DNA served to infer D and trimming. In this sample the table shows about 210,000 clones, 65% to 90% of which occur a single time. About 2.5% of the sample comes from the top ten.

This clonotype was obtained from a woman in her sixties or seventies with COVID-19, enrolled during active disease. In this chain, TRBV28 is recombined with TRBJ1-3; 9 bases in the middle match TRBD1. Sequenced sample: peripheral blood. The sequenced DNA is TGTGCCAGCAGTGGGAGACAGGGGGCTGGAAACACCATATATTTT. It translates as CASSGRQGAGNTIYF. Where the CDR3 stops, the reference TRBV28 and TRBJ1-3 genes take over; the full variable domain is DVKVTQSSRYLVKRTGEKVFLECVQDMDHENMFWYRQDPGLGLRLIYFSYDVKMKEKGDIPEGYSVSREKKERFSLILESASTNQTSMYLCASSGRQGAGNTIYFGEGSWLTVV.